These 7 T cell receptor beta chains were all obtained from the same sample, sequenced in a study of PD-1 blockade in classical Hodgkin lymphoma. The time point: cycle 4 day 1 (C4D1), after about 6 weeks of nivolumab. All the patients suffered relapse after autologous stem cell transplantation, and brentuximab vedotin exposure differed. The table came from immunoSEQ multiplex PCR; TCRdb's copy has only in-frame clones and leaves some out. The sample includes about 33,000 clones, roughly 76% of them seen just once. This sample comprised peripheral blood mononuclear cells (PBMCs), obtained before the fourth cycle of nivolumab. These receptors were taken from a human donor with classical Hodgkin lymphoma.

V gene TRBV5-4 combines with J gene TRBJ2-2; D may match TRBD1 or TRBD2 (7 bases each). This CDR3 has 12 residues. With 3 bases removed from V and 10 bases from J, the gap between germline ends came to 10 bases. Germline-derived CDR1 and CDR2 are SGHNT and YYREEE (reference sequence). CDR3 in DNA: TGTGCCAGCAGCTCAGGGGGGGAGGAGCTGTTTTTT. Protein product: CASSSGGEELFF.

The chain recombines TRBV25-1 with TRBJ1-3; D is perhaps TRBD1 (6 bases). Germline lookup yields CDR1 MGHDK and CDR2 SYGVNS. With 8 bases removed from V and 1 base from J, the gap between germline ends came to 18 bases. The length of the CDR3 is 16 residues. The CDR3 spells CASSLRGGISGNTIYF. CDR3 sequence (DNA): TGTGCCAGCTCACTCAGGGGCGGGATTTCTGGAAACACCATATATTTT.

The chain couples TRBV15 to TRBJ2-5, with no clear D. The V end was cut by 0 bases, the J end by 4 bases, with 6 bases between. This CDR3 has 13 amino acids. CDR1 is LNHNV, CDR2 YYDKDF, per germline (reference sequence). The CDR3 region is CATSRDRSETQYF. CDR3 coding DNA: TGTGCCACCAGCAGAGATAGGTCAGAGACCCAGTACTTC.

This clone was picked up one time. This chain links TRBV6-5 with TRBJ1-1; no clear D. V was shortened by 0 bases and J by 5 bases, with 13 bases between the two germline ends. This CDR3 spans 15 amino acids. Germline assignment: CDR1 MNHEY and CDR2 SVGAGI. CDR3 loop: CASSYSRRERTEAFF. In DNA form, the CDR3 reads TGTGCCAGCAGTTACTCCCGGAGGGAACGGACTGAAGCTTTCTTT.

In this sample, this clone turned up a few times. The chain joins TRBV10-2 to TRBJ1-2, with D unclear. V lost 5 bases and J 5 bases, leaving 9 bases between the germline ends. CDR3 length: 12 residues. Germline loops: CDR1 WSHSY, CDR2 SAAADI. The CDR3 loop reads CASSPDSYGYTF. The CDR3 DNA is TGCGCCAGCAGTCCGGACTCTTATGGCTACACCTTC.

V usage is TRBV9 and J usage is TRBJ1-4; 8 bases are a match to TRBD1. After removal of 0 bases from V and 5 bases from J, the junction contained 3 bases not matched to a gene. The CDR3 has 15 amino acids. CDR1 and CDR2 (germline): SGDLS, YYNGEE. The CDR3 bases are TGTGCCAGCAGCGTAGAATCAGGGGGCAATGAAAAACTGTTTTTT. Amino acid sequence: CASSVESGGNEKLFF.

The chain carries TRBV27 and TRBJ2-5; possibly TRBD1 for D (6 bases). Germline CDR1 is MNHEY and CDR2 is SMNVEV (reference sequence). Trimming pared 5 bases from V and 0 bases from J, leaving 16 bases between. The CDR3 is made up of 16 amino acids. DNA for the CDR3: TGTGCCAGCAGTCCGTCCGGGACAAACTACCAAGAGACCCAGTACTTC. Protein sequence: CASSPSGTNYQETQYF.